This TCR beta chain was captured in a study of response to subunit inactivated influenza vaccine. The CDR3 is made up of 16 amino acids. V lost 6 bases to trimming and J lost 3 bases, with 21 bases between them. In germline, CDR1 is ENHRY, CDR2 SYGVKD. TCRdb fed the RT-PCR reads into MiXCR, producing one record per CDR3 protein. The table shows around 520,000 distinct CDR3 sequences, with roughly 27% occurring only once. This sequence originates from a man aged 45-65 years who received an inactivated influenza vaccine. The chain links TRBV10-3 to TRBJ2-7, with TRBD1 as a possible D gene (6 bases). Sequenced material: CD4+ T cells sorted from PBMCs, taken 5 days after vaccination. For the CDR3, the DNA is TGTGCCATCAGAAATCCAAACACAGGGAGCGACTACGAGCAGTACTTC. The encoded protein is CAIRNPNTGSDYEQYF.